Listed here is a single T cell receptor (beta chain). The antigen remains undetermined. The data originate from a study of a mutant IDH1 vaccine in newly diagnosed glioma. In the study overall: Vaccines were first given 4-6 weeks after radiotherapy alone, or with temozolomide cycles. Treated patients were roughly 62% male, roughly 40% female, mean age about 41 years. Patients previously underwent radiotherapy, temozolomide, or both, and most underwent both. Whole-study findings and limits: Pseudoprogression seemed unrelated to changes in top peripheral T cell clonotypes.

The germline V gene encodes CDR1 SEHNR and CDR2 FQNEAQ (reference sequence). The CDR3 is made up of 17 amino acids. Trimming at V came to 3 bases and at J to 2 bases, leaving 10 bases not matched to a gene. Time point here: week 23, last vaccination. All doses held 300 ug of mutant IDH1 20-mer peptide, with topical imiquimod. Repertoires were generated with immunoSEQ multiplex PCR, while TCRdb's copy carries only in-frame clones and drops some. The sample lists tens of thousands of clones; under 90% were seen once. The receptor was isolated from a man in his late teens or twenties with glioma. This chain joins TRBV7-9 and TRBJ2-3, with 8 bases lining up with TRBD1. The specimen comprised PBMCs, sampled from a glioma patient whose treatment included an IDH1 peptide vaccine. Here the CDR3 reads CASSLGADRGNTDTQYF. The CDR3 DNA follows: TGTGCCAGCAGCTTGGGGGCCGACAGGGGAAACACAGATACGCAGTATTTT.